This entry lists 11 T cell receptor beta chains sequenced from one sample in a study of CD8 T cells in Susac syndrome. The RNA input was about 0.45 to 1 ug, and it was reverse transcribed with random hexamers. TCRdb recomputed calls from the immunoSEQ multiplex PCR reads with MiXCR, one row per CDR3 protein. The sample includes hundreds of thousands of distinct CDR3 sequences, around 85% of them seen just once. The sample comprised CD8+ T cells from PBMCs. The receptors originated from a human donor with multiple sclerosis.

The V and J genes are TRBV18 and TRBJ2-7, with a possible D match to TRBD1 (6 bases). The CDR3 is 16 residues long. The V gene's germline CDR1 is KGHSH and CDR2 LQKENI. V dropped 2 bases and J dropped 4 bases, with 18 bases sitting between them. In DNA form, the CDR3 reads TGTGCCAGCTCACCATTTCGATCCAGGGGTAGGTACGAGCAGTACTTC. As protein: CASSPFRSRGRYEQYF.

This chain links TRBV7-6 with TRBJ1-3; D gene unclear. The CDR3 extends over 15 amino acids. V was clipped by 1 base and J by 7 bases, with 14 bases between them. Germline CDR1 is SGHVS and CDR2 is FNYEAQ. DNA for the CDR3: TGTGCCAGCAGCTTAGACCCCGGCCCCAGGAACACCATATATTTT. This codes for CASSLDPGPRNTIYF. The full variable domain, with the rest looked up from reference TRBV7-6 and TRBJ1-3, is GAGVSQSPRYKVTKRGQDVALRCDPISGHVSLYWYRQALGQGPEFLTYFNYEAQQDKSGLPNDRFSAERPEGSISTLTIQRTEQRDSAMYRCASSLDPGPRNTIYFGEGSWLTVV.

The table lists this clonotype with a count of one. The germline gene is not matched at one end of the junction; a read error may be the cause. V and J are TRBV7-7 and TRBJ2-7, with D maybe TRBD2 (5 bases). From germline, CDR1 is SSHAT and CDR2 FNYEAQ (reference sequence). The CDR3 is 15 amino acids. CDR3 in amino acids: CASSLGSGPSYEQYF. The CDR3 DNA is TGTGCTAGCAGCTTAGGCAGCGGACCCTCCTACGAGCAGTACTTC.

This clonotype was detected a few times. The chain uses TRBV6-6 and TRBJ2-7; D remains unclear. Deletions cut 4 bases from V and 4 bases from J, with 17 bases between. Germline CDR1 reads MNHNY; CDR2 reads SVGAGI (reference sequence). This CDR3 region has 15 residues. CDR3 amino acids: CASSSASTPFYEQYF. CDR3 in DNA: TGTGCCAGCAGTTCCGCTAGTACCCCTTTTTACGAGCAGTACTTC.

The rearrangement links TRBV19 to TRBJ2-1; D gene uncertain. The CDR3 contains 15 residues. Germline CDR1 LNHDA, CDR2 SQIVND (reference sequence). The germline V and J ends were trimmed by 3 bases and 6 bases, with 15 bases remaining between them. Written as DNA, the CDR3 is TGTGCCAGTAGTATGTATTCAGGCAGACCCAATGAGCAGTTCTTC. As protein: CASSMYSGRPNEQFF. Variable domain in full (rest from reference TRBV19 and TRBJ2-1): DGGITQSPKYLFRKEGQNVTLSCEQNLNHDAMYWYRQDPGQGLRLIYYSQIVNDFQKGDIAEGYSVSREKKESFPLTVTSAQKNPTAFYLCASSMYSGRPNEQFFGPGTRLTVL.

V gene TRBV12-3 or TRBV12-4 combines with J gene TRBJ1-2; no clear D gene. This CDR3 has 12 residues. Trimming shortened V by 3 bases and J by 6 bases, and 8 bases separated the two germline ends. Here the CDR3 reads CASSFRTNGYTF. CDR3 sequence (DNA): TGTGCCAGCAGTTTTAGGACGAATGGCTACACCTTC.

The DNA of the CDR3 is TGCAGCGTTGAAGATCGACCCCCTCAAGGCTATGGCTACACCTTC. Translation: CSVEDRPPQGYGYTF. The chain joins TRBV29-1 to TRBJ1-2, with unresolved D. V was cut by 0 bases and J by 4 bases, with 15 bases left in between. CDR1 and CDR2 (germline): SQVTM, ANQGSEA. This CDR3 is 15 amino acids long.

This clonotype has only one observation. V and J are TRBV2 and TRBJ1-3; 7 bases match TRBD1. Trimming removed 7 bases from V and 0 bases from J; junction bases left unmatched: 9. CDR3 length: 16 amino acids. Per the germline V gene, CDR1 is SNHLY and CDR2 is FYNNEI. The chain's CDR3 is CASIIGQDRSGNTIYF. The CDR3 DNA sequence: TGTGCCAGCATAATAGGACAGGACCGCTCTGGAAACACCATATATTTT.

This chain connects TRBV6-1 to TRBJ1-1; D is unclear. The CDR3 has 13 amino acids. Per the germline V gene, CDR1 is MNHNS and CDR2 is SASEGT. With 5 bases removed from V and 4 bases from J, the gap between germline ends came to 11 bases. The CDR3 loop is CASSLWVVTEAFF. CDR3 bases: TGTGCCAGCAGTTTATGGGTGGTCACTGAAGCTTTCTTT.

V gene TRBV24-1 combines with J gene TRBJ2-1, with TRBD1 identical over 10 bases. This CDR3 spans 12 amino acids. Germline V gives CDR1 KGHDR, CDR2 SFDVKD. Losses at the gene ends were 7 bases for V and 10 bases for J; bases not matched to a gene: 3. The CDR3 DNA is TGTGCCACCAGCGAGACAGGGGGCGAGCAGTTCTTC. It yields the protein CATSETGGEQFF.

The J gene is TRBJ2-5, the V gene TRBV5-4; 9 nucleotides align to TRBD1. Per germline, CDR1 SGHNT and CDR2 YYREEE (reference sequence). V lost 2 bases and J lost 3; bases outside the gene matches: 8. The CDR3 length is 16 residues. The DNA for the CDR3 is TGTGCCAGCAGCTTACAGGGGGCAACAACCAAAGAGACCCAGTACTTC. It translates to CASSLQGATTKETQYF.